These 7 T cell receptor beta chains were all obtained from the same sample, sequenced in a study of T cell repertoires in cytomegalovirus infection. Antigens for these TCRs are unknown. A single record per CDR3 protein comes from TCRdb applying MiXCR to the reads. The sample lists about 830,000 distinct CDR3 sequences; around a third were seen once. Sequenced material: cultured CD8+ T cells from PBMCs, taken from culture after CMV antigen stimulation. The receptors here all came from a human donor in good health (CMV status not recorded). Some clones in this sample may be carry-over from other donors' samples.

The gene calls are TRBV20-1 and TRBJ1-5, with D possibly being TRBD1 (5 bases). CDR1 is DFQATT and CDR2 is SNEGSKA in the germline V gene (reference sequence). This CDR3 contains 15 residues. V dropped 0 bases and J dropped 9 bases, with 18 bases sitting between them. The chain's CDR3 is CSARDSAGSSGPQHF. The CDR3 coding sequence is TGCAGTGCTAGAGATTCCGCAGGGAGTTCAGGGCCCCAGCATTTT.

On this clonotype: This could be a read error, since a much larger clone is one nucleotide away. This CDR3 reads CVSSLEYRARMNTEAFF. The CDR3, as DNA: TGTGTCAGCAGCTTAGAGTACAGGGCGAGGATGAACACTGAAGCTTTCTTT. The V call is TRBV7-9, the J call TRBJ1-1; D perhaps matches TRBD1 (6 bases). Germline assignment: CDR1 SEHNR and CDR2 FQNEAQ (reference sequence). CDR3 length: 17 amino acids.

Ten or more counts support this clonotype. The CDR3 reads CASSRTENTEAFF. The DNA of the CDR3 is TGTGCCAGCAGCCGTACAGAGAACACTGAAGCTTTCTTT. The gene calls are TRBV12-3 or TRBV12-4 and TRBJ1-1; no reliable D call. Trimming pared 6 bases from V and 1 base from J, leaving 9 bases between. The CDR3 runs 13 residues.

V gene TRBV7-9 combines with J gene TRBJ2-7; 10 nucleotides match TRBD1. CDR1 is SEHNR and CDR2 is FQNEAQ in the germline V gene (reference sequence). This CDR3 has 16 residues. Trimming cost V 0 bases and J 5 bases; bases outside gene matches: 7. As DNA, the CDR3 is TGTGCCAGCAGCTTAGCGACAGGGGGCTTTATTAACGAGCAGTACGTC. This gives the protein CASSLATGGFINEQYV.

Only a few counts were recorded for this clonotype. The chain combines TRBV14 with TRBJ1-2; D is undetermined. CDR1 is SGHDN and CDR2 is FVKESK in the germline V gene. The CDR3 sequence is 16 residues long. Trimming stripped 2 bases from V and 3 bases from J, with 16 bases between. CDR3: CASSQTRTGRDYGYTF. The DNA of the CDR3 is TGTGCCAGCAGCCAAACTCGGACCGGGAGAGACTATGGCTACACCTTC. Variable domain in full (rest from reference TRBV14 and TRBJ1-2): EAGVTQFPSHSVIEKGQTVTLRCDPISGHDNLYWYRRVMGKEIKFLLHFVKESKQDESGMPNNRFLAERTGGTYSTLKVQPAELEDSGVYFCASSQTRTGRDYGYTFGSGTRLTVV.

The chain combines TRBV15 with TRBJ2-6; 9 bases agree with TRBD1. This CDR3 has 19 residues. The trim removed 6 bases at V and 0 bases at J, leaving 12 bases unmatched. Germline V CDR1 and CDR2: LNHNV, YYDKDF (reference sequence). The CDR3 DNA reads as TGTGCCACCAGAATCCCTCCGGGACAGGGTTCCTCTGGGGCCAACGTCCTGACTTTC. It translates to CATRIPPGQGSSGANVLTF.

The sample holds a few counts of this clonotype. The CDR3 region has the DNA TGCGCCAGCAGCTTGACCCTCTACGAGCAGTACTTC. It specifies CASSLTLYEQYF. The rearrangement links TRBV5-1 to TRBJ2-7; D not resolved. The CDR3 runs to 12 residues. The germline V and J ends were trimmed by 1 base and 3 bases, with 5 bases remaining between them. CDR1 SGHRS and CDR2 YFSETQ come from the germline V gene. Using reference TRBV5-1 and TRBJ2-7 for the parts outside the CDR3, the full variable domain is KAGVTQTPRYLIKTRGQQVTLSCSPISGHRSVSWYQQTPGQGLQFLFEYFSETQRNKGNFPGRFSGRQFSNSRSEMNVSTLELGDSALYLCASSLTLYEQYFGPGTRLTVT.